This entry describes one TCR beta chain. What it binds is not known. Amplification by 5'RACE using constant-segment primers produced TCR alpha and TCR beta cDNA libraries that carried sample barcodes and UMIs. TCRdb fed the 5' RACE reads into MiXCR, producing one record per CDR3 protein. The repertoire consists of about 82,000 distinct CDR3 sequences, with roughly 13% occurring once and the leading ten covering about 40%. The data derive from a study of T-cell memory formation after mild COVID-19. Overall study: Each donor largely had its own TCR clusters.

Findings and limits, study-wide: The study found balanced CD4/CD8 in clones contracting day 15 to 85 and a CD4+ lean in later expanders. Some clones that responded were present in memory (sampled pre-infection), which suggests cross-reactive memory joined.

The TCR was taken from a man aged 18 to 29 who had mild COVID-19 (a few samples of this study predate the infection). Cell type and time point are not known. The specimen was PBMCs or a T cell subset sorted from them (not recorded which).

As DNA, the CDR3 is TGCGCCACCTCAGGGGACAGGGGAACAGATACGCAGTATTTT. It encodes CATSGDRGTDTQYF. V usage is TRBV5-1 and J usage is TRBJ2-3; 10 bases are shared with TRBD1. This CDR3 is built from 14 residues. V lost 9 bases, J lost 3 bases, and 7 bases stayed unmatched. Per germline, CDR1 SGHRS and CDR2 YFSETQ.